This T cell receptor (beta chain) originates from a study of cytomegalovirus exposure and HLA in healthy donors. Study-level background: Findings of an earlier analysis included 117 million unique TCR beta sequences from 190 million or so T cells. Broader study findings: Researchers reported in a later analysis that a missense DCLRE1C variant was tied to TCR beta V- and J-gene trimming.

With respect to this clone: Its antigen is unidentified.

In the PCR, 60 Vbeta and 13 Jbeta primers were used. Method: immunoSEQ multiplex PCR; TCRdb's copy keeps in-frame clones and lacks some. The table lists hundreds of thousands of clones, over 80% of them singletons, with about 0.77% in the top ten. Germline CDR1 and CDR2: GTSNPN and SVGIG (reference sequence). The ends were cut back, 2 bases at V and 6 bases at J, with 17 bases in the middle. The CDR3 has 14 amino acids. This TCR was sampled from a boy between 2 and 15 years old in good health and CMV-seronegative. The genes are TRBV30 and TRBJ2-7, with D tentatively TRBD2 (5 bases). The sample comprised PBMCs. CDR3 region: CAWSKSGLSGEQYF. In DNA form, the CDR3 reads TGTGCCTGGAGTAAAAGCGGACTTTCGGGCGAGCAGTACTTC.